These 23 T cell receptor beta chains were sequenced from one sample in a study of OX40 agonist ivuxolimab in advanced cancers. The protocol was immunoSEQ multiplex PCR, while the TCRdb copy is restricted to in-frame clones and leaves out a portion. The sample lists 69,000 or so clones, 85% occurring once. The starting material was CD4+ or CD8+ T cells sorted from blood, obtained in a trial of the OX40 agonist ivuxolimab. The receptors derive from an adult with an advanced solid tumor such as melanoma, head and neck, liver or kidney cancer.

The chain has TRBV28 and TRBJ2-5, with D possibly matching TRBD2 (5 bases). CDR1 is MDHEN, CDR2 SYDVKM, per germline. This CDR3 spans 14 amino acids. Trimming removed 4 bases at V and 3 bases at J, with 12 bases between. CDR3 DNA: TGTGCCAGCAGTTCTCCCCCCGGGGAAGAGACCCAGTACTTC. Translation gives CASSSPPGEETQYF.

This chain links TRBV7-2 with TRBJ1-4; 9 bases are shared with TRBD1. CDR3 length equals 15 residues. Germline V gene sequence: CDR1 SGHTA, CDR2 FQGNSA. The junction had 4 bases not matched to a gene; V was cut back by 0 bases and J by 8 bases. The DNA of the CDR3 is TGTGCCAGCAGCTTAGCGGACAGGGGAGGCGAAAAACTGTTTTTT. Its translation: CASSLADRGGEKLFF.

The chain uses TRBV27 and TRBJ2-7; D uncertain. CDR3 size: 13 residues. Trimming removed 5 bases at V and 4 bases at J, with 12 bases between. In germline, CDR1 is MNHEY, CDR2 SMNVEV (reference sequence). CDR3 nucleotides: TGTGCCAGCAGTAGACTTGGACGGTACGAGCAGTACTTC. Translation: CASSRLGRYEQYF.

This sequence joins TRBV7-8 and TRBJ2-5; 7 nucleotides agree with TRBD2. The CDR3 extends over 16 amino acids. CDR1 and CDR2 (germline): SGHVS, FQNEAQ. The trim removed 0 bases at V and 4 bases at J, leaving 8 bases unmatched. The CDR3 region is CASSLATAGKGETQYF. Here the CDR3 DNA reads TGTGCCAGCAGCTTAGCCACAGCGGGAAAGGGAGAGACCCAGTACTTC.

The rearrangement uses TRBV9 and TRBJ2-7; D is uncertain. The CDR3 covers 16 residues. Trimming took off 4 bases at V and 0 bases at J, with 17 bases between the two ends. Germline V gene data show CDR1 as SGDLS and CDR2 as YYNGEE. The CDR3 protein is CASSPRASASSYEQYF. CDR3 in DNA: TGTGCCAGCAGCCCCCGAGCCTCCGCAAGCTCCTACGAGCAGTACTTC. The full variable domain, its missing parts supplied by reference TRBV9 and TRBJ2-7, is DSGVTQTPKHLITATGQRVTLRCSPRSGDLSVYWYQQSLDQGLQFLIQYYNGEERAKGNILERFSAQQFPDLHSELNLSSLELGDSALYFCASSPRASASSYEQYFGPGTRLTVT.

This clone was observed a handful of times. The rearrangement uses TRBV4-2 and TRBJ2-5; 10 nucleotides match TRBD2. The J call is uncertain, as TRBJ2-7 better fits the DNA end. The CDR3 loop spans 16 amino acids. CDR1 is LGHNA and CDR2 is YNFKEQ in the germline V gene. In nucleotides, the CDR3 is TGTGCCAGCAGCCACCTAAGCGGGAGGGCGCCCTACGAGCAGTACTTC. It encodes CASSHLSGRAPYEQYF.

The CDR3 coding sequence is TGTGCCAGCAGCTTGGCCGTTGAGACCCAGTACTTC. The encoded protein is CASSLAVETQYF. The rearrangement joins TRBV5-6 to TRBJ2-5; D gene uncertain. The V end lost 0 bases, the J end lost 5 bases, and 5 bases lay between the germline ends. Germline V gives CDR1 SGHDT, CDR2 YYEEEE. The CDR3 consists of 12 residues.

The rearrangement links TRBV5-1 to TRBJ1-6, with D possibly being TRBD1 (6 bases). V lost 0 bases and J lost 11, with 15 bases in between. The CDR3 length is 15 residues. The germline CDR1 and CDR2 sequences are SGHRS and YFSETQ. The CDR3 reads CASSLEAGAKTPLHF. CDR3 nucleotide sequence: TGCGCCAGCAGCTTGGAGGCAGGGGCTAAGACACCCCTCCACTTT.

The CDR3 is CASSLTGVREETQYF. Written as DNA, the CDR3 is TGTGCCAGCAGCTTGACAGGGGTTCGGGAAGAGACCCAGTACTTC. The rearrangement links TRBV11-1 to TRBJ2-5; 8 positions agree with TRBD1. In germline, CDR1 is SGHAT, CDR2 FQDESV (reference sequence). The V segment lost 3 bases and the J segment 3 bases; nucleotides outside the gene matches: 6. The CDR3 is 15 residues long.

This chain links TRBV2 with TRBJ2-7; D possibly corresponds to TRBD2 (6 bases). The V gene's germline CDR1 is SNHLY and CDR2 FYNNEI. V was pared by 8 bases and J by 6 bases, with 11 bases between. The CDR3 is made up of 11 amino acids. CDR3 DNA: TGTGCCAGCCTACTAGCAGCCGAGCAGTACTTC. It encodes CASLLAAEQYF.

The rearrangement links TRBV6-5 to TRBJ1-4, with a possible D match to TRBD1 (5 bases). The CDR3 consists of 12 residues. From germline, CDR1 is MNHEY and CDR2 SVGAGI. V shed 6 bases and J shed 9 bases, with 11 bases lying between them. In DNA form, the CDR3 reads TGTGCCAGCAGCGACCCGGGGCAAAAACTGTTTTTT. This translates into CASSDPGQKLFF.

CDR3 coding DNA: TGCGCCAGCACCCTACAGGGATCACTGGACAATGAGCAGTTCTTC. It encodes CASTLQGSLDNEQFF. The chain couples TRBV5-1 to TRBJ2-1, with D tentatively TRBD1 (6 bases). Germline loops: CDR1 SGHRS, CDR2 YFSETQ. Trimming left V 6 bases short and J 5 bases short, with 18 bases between. The length of the CDR3 is 15 residues.

The CDR3 region has the DNA TGTGCCAGCAGTCCTACATATGGGCAGGGTGCCCCTGAAGCTTTCTTT. Encoded protein: CASSPTYGQGAPEAFF. This rearrangement joins TRBV28 to TRBJ1-1, with D perhaps TRBD1 (5 bases). Germline V gene lookup returns CDR1 MDHEN and CDR2 SYDVKM. The CDR3 totals 16 residues. V was cut by 5 bases and J by 6 bases, with 22 bases left in between.

The chain is built from TRBV11-2 and TRBJ2-1; a weak D match, TRBD2 (6 bases). In germline, CDR1 is SGHAT, CDR2 FQNNGV. The CDR3 runs 11 residues. V was cut by 9 bases and J by 10 bases, with 13 bases left in between. The CDR3 DNA reads TGTGCCAGGGGAATGGGAGGCGAGCAGTTCTTC. Its translation is CARGMGGEQFF.

The V and J genes are TRBV7-3 and TRBJ2-7; D possibly corresponds to TRBD2 (5 bases). Per germline, CDR1 SGHTA and CDR2 FQGTGA. The CDR3 totals 16 residues. Trimming shortened V by 1 base and J by 3 bases, and 16 bases separated the two germline ends. The CDR3 nucleotides are TGTGCCAGCAGCTTAAGACCTGCTCTAGCTGGCTACGAGCAGTACTTC. Its translation is CASSLRPALAGYEQYF. Supplemented by reference TRBV7-3 and TRBJ2-7, the full variable domain reads GAGVSQTPSNKVTEKGKYVELRCDPISGHTALYWYRQSLGQGPEFLIYFQGTGAADDSGLPNDRFFAVRPEGSVSTLKIQRTERGDSAVYLCASSLRPALAGYEQYFGPGTRLTVT.

This clone was recorded only once. The chain has TRBV5-4 and TRBJ2-3, with TRBD1 as a possible D gene (6 bases). Germline V gene lookup returns CDR1 SGHNT and CDR2 YYREEE (reference sequence). Trimming shortened V by 4 bases and J by 1 base, and 10 bases separated the two germline ends. The CDR3 extends over 14 amino acids. This CDR3 reads CASSPWTGTDTQYF. CDR3 in DNA: TGTGCCAGCAGCCCTTGGACAGGCACAGATACGCAGTATTTT.

CDR3 protein: CASSLGARQDYEQYF. The DNA of the CDR3 is TGTGCCAGCAGCTTAGGAGCCCGACAGGACTACGAGCAGTACTTC. This chain links TRBV11-3 with TRBJ2-7; D is possibly TRBD1 (6 bases). Trimming shortened V by 1 base and J by 3 bases, and 13 bases separated the two germline ends. The CDR3 consists of 15 residues. Germline V gives CDR1 SGHNT, CDR2 YENEEA. The full variable domain, its missing parts supplied by reference TRBV11-3 and TRBJ2-7, is EAGVVQSPRYKIIEKKQPVAFWCNPISGHNTLYWYLQNLGQGPELLIRYENEEAVDDSQLPKDRFSAERLKGVDSTLKIQPAELGDSAVYLCASSLGARQDYEQYFGPGTRLTVT.

The CDR3 DNA reads TGTGCCAGCAGCAGGGGACTGCCCTCCTACGAGCAGTACTTC. Amino acid sequence: CASSRGLPSYEQYF. This chain connects TRBV7-2 to TRBJ2-7, with D tentatively TRBD2 (6 bases). The germline CDR1 and CDR2 sequences are SGHTA and FQGNSA. Trimming pared 5 bases from V and 0 bases from J, leaving 11 bases between. The CDR3 totals 14 residues.

V usage is TRBV11-1 and J usage is TRBJ1-6; a possible D gene is TRBD1 (5 bases). V was clipped by 6 bases and J by 6 bases, with 12 bases between them. CDR1 and CDR2 from the germline V gene are SGHAT and FQDESV (reference sequence). The CDR3 extends over 14 amino acids. The CDR3 nucleotides are TGTGCCAGCAGTTACCAGGGATTTAATTCACCCCTCCACTTT. Encoded protein: CASSYQGFNSPLHF.

V gene TRBV25-1 combines with J gene TRBJ1-1, with a possible D match to TRBD1 (6 bases). Trimming shortened V by 4 bases and J by 5 bases, and 14 bases separated the two germline ends. This CDR3 is built from 14 residues. In germline, CDR1 is MGHDK, CDR2 SYGVNS. In DNA, the CDR3 is TGTGCCAGCAGTGGGGGGGCCCCACTTACTGAAGCTTTCTTT. Translation: CASSGGAPLTEAFF.

The rearrangement uses TRBV5-1 and TRBJ1-2, with 9 bases matching TRBD1. V lost 2 bases, J lost 7 bases, and 6 bases stayed unmatched. CDR1 SGHRS and CDR2 YFSETQ come from the germline V gene. CDR3 length equals 14 residues. The CDR3 DNA is TGCGCCAGCAGCTTAGGCACAGGGGGCGGTGGCTACACCTTC. Its protein product is CASSLGTGGGGYTF.

V gene TRBV6-5 combines with J gene TRBJ1-1; D might be TRBD1 (6 bases). From germline, CDR1 is MNHEY and CDR2 SVGAGI. V was trimmed by 2 bases and J by 1 base, leaving 14 bases between them. CDR3 size: 16 residues. The CDR3 nucleotides are TGTGCCAGCAGTTACGACTCCGGGACATCGAACACTGAAGCTTTCTTT. Translated: CASSYDSGTSNTEAFF.

This clone showed up just a few times. V and J are TRBV6-1 and TRBJ1-4; D is possibly TRBD1 (6 bases). The CDR3 contains 14 residues. The V gene lost 6 bases and the J gene lost 6 bases, with 14 bases spanning the gap. The germline CDR1 and CDR2 sequences are MNHNS and SASEGT. CDR3 region: CASRSAGADEKLFF. DNA for the CDR3: TGTGCCAGCAGGTCGGCGGGGGCCGATGAAAAACTGTTTTTT.